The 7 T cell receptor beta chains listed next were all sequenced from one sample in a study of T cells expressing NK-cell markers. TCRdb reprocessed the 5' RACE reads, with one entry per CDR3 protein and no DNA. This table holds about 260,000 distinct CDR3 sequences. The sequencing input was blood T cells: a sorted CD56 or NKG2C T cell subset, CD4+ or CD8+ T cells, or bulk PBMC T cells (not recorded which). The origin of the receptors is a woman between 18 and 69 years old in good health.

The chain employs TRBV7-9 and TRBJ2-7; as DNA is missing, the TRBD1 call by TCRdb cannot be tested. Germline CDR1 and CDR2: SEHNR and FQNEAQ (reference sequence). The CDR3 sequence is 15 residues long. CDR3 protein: CASSPRRQGMEEQYF.

The CDR3 loop is CASSPRLADVTDTQYF. The chain links TRBV12-3 or TRBV12-4 to TRBJ2-3; TCRdb picks TRBD2, but there is no DNA to check that call. The length of the CDR3 is 16 residues.

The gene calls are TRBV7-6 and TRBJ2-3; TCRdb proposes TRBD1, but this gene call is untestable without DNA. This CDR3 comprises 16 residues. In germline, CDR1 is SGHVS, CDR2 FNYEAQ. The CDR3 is CASSLAHGTPTDTQYF.

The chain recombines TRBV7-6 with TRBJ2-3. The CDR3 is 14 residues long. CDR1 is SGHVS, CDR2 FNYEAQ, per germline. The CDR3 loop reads CASSLYPGTDTQYF.

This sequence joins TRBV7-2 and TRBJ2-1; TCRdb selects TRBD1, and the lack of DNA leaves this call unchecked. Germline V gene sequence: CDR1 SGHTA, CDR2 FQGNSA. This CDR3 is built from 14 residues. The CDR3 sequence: CASSLDGQAVGQFF.

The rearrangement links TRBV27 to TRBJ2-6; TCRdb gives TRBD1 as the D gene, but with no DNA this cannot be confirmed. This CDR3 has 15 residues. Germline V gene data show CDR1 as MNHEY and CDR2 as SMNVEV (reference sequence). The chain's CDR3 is CASTPIFSGANVLTF.

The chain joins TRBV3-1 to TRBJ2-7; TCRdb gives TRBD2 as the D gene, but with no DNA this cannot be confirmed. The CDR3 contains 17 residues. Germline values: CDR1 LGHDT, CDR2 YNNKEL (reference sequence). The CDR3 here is CASSRQSLAGRSYEQYF.